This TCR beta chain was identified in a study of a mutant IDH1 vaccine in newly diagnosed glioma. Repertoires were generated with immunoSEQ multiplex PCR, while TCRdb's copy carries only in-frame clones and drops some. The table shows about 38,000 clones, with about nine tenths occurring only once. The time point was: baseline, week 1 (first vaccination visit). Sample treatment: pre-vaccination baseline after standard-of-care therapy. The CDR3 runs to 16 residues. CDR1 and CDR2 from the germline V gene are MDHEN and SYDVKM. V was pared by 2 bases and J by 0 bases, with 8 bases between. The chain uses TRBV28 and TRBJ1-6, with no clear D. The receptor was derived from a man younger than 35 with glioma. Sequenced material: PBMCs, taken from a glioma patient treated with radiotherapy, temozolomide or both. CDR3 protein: CASSLGGFSYNSPLHF. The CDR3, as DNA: TGTGCCAGCAGTTTAGGTGGATTCTCCTATAATTCACCCCTCCACTTT.